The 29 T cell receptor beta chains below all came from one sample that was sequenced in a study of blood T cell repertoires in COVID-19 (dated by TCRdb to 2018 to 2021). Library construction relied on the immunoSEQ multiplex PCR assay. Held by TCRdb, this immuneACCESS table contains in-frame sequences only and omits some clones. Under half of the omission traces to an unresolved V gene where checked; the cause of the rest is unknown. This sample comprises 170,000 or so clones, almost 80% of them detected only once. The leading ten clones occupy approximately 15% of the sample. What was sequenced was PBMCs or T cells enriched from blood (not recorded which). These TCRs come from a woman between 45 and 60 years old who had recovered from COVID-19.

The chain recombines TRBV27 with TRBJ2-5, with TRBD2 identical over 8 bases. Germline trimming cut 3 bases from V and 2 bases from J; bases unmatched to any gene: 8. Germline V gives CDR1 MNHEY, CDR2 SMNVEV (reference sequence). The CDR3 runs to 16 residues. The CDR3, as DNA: TGTGCCAGCAGTTTCGCCCCGGGACTAGAACAAGAGACCCAGTACTTC. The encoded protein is CASSFAPGLEQETQYF.

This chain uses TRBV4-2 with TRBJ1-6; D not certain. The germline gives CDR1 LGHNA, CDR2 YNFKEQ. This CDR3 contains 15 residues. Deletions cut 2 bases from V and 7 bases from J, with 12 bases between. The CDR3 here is CASSQTDGLNSPLHF. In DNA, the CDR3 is TGTGCCAGCAGCCAAACTGACGGACTAAATTCACCCCTCCACTTT.

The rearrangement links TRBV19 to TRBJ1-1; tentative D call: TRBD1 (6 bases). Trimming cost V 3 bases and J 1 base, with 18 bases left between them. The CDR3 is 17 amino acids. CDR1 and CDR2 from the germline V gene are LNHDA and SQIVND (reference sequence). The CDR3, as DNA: TGTGCCAGTAGTATTCGCTCTACAGGGTTGGGGAACACTGAAGCTTTCTTT. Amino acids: CASSIRSTGLGNTEAFF.

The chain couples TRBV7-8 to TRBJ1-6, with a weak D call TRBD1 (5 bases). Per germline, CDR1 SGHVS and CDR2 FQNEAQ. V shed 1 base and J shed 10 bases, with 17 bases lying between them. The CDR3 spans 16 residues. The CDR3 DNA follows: TGTGCCAGCAGCTTAGTCCGGGGAGGGGACCGCTCACCCCTCCACTTT. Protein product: CASSLVRGGDRSPLHF.

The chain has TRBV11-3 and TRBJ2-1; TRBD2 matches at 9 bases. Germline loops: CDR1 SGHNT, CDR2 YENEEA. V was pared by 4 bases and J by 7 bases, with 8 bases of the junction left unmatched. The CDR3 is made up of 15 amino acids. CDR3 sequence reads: CASSSGTSRGNEQFF. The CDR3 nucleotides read TGTGCCAGCAGCTCGGGGACTAGCCGGGGAAATGAGCAGTTCTTC.

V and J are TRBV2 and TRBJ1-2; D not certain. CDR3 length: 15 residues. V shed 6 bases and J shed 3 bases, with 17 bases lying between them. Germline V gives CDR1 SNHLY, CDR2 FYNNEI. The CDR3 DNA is TGTGCCAGCAGCCTTGATCAGGCGACCTACTATGGCTACACCTTC. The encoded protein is CASSLDQATYYGYTF.

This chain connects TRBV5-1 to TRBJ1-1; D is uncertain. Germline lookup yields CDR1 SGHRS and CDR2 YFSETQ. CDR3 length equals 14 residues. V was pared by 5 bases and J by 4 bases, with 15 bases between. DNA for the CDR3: TGCGCCAGCAGTACGGCGGTTCTGGGCACTGAAGCTTTCTTT. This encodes CASSTAVLGTEAFF.

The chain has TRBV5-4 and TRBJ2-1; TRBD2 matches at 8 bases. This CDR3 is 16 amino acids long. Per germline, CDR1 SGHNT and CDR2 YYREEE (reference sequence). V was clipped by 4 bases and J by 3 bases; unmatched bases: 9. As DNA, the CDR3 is TGTGCCAGCAGCGTTCTCTCTAGCGGGCGCTACAATGAGCAGTTCTTC. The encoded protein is CASSVLSSGRYNEQFF.

The CDR3 here is CASRSGGYNEQFF. The CDR3 DNA reads TGTGCCAGCAGGAGCGGGGGTTACAATGAGCAGTTCTTC. V usage is TRBV12-3 or TRBV12-4 and J usage is TRBJ2-1, with 8 bases aligning to TRBD2. CDR3 length: 13 amino acids. Unmatched junction bases numbered 2, after V lost 6 bases and J lost 4 bases.

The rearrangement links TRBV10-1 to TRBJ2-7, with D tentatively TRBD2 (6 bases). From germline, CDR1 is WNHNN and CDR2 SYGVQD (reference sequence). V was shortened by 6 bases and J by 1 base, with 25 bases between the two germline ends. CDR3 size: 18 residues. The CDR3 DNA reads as TGCGCCAGCAGCTACCGGGACTCTAAGAAGCTGGGGTCCTACGAGCAGTACTTC. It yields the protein CASSYRDSKKLGSYEQYF.

The CDR3 coding sequence is TGTGCCAGCAGGCTCTCCCGAGGACAGTCACTCTATGGCTACACCTTC. Translation gives CASRLSRGQSLYGYTF. V usage is TRBV13 and J usage is TRBJ1-2, with TRBD1 as a possible D gene (6 bases). The CDR3 covers 16 residues. CDR1 and CDR2 from the germline V gene are PRHDT and FYEKMQ (reference sequence). The V gene lost 6 bases and the J gene lost 4 bases, with 21 bases spanning the gap.

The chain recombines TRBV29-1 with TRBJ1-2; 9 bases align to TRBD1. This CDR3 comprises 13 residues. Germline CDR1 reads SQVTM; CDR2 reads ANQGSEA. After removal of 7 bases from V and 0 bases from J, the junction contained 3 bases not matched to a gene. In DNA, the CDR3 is TGCAGCGCTGGGACAGGGCCTAACTATGGCTACACCTTC. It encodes CSAGTGPNYGYTF. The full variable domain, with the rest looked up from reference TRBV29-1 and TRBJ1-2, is SAVISQKPSRDICQRGTSLTIQCQVDSQVTMMFWYRQQPGQSLTLIATANQGSEATYESGFVIDKFPISRPNLTFSTLTVSNMSPEDSSIYLCSAGTGPNYGYTFGSGTRLTVV.

CDR3 DNA sequence: TGTGCCAGCAGTTCCTGGGACAGACTTGGAAACACCATATATTTT. Translated, it gives CASSSWDRLGNTIYF. This chain uses TRBV28 with TRBJ1-3, with 7 bases lining up with TRBD1. Trimming cost V 4 bases and J 3 bases; bases outside gene matches: 6. Germline V gene sequence: CDR1 MDHEN, CDR2 SYDVKM. CDR3 length: 15 residues. Based on the CDR3 plus reference TRBV28 and TRBJ1-3, the full variable domain is DVKVTQSSRYLVKRTGEKVFLECVQDMDHENMFWYRQDPGLGLRLIYFSYDVKMKEKGDIPEGYSVSREKKERFSLILESASTNQTSMYLCASSSWDRLGNTIYFGEGSWLTVV.

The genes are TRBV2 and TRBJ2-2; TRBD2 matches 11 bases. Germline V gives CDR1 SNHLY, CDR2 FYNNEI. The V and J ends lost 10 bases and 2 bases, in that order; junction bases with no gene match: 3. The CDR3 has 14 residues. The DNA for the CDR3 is TGTGCCACCGGACTAGCGGGTAACACCGGGGAGCTGTTTTTT. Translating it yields CATGLAGNTGELFF.

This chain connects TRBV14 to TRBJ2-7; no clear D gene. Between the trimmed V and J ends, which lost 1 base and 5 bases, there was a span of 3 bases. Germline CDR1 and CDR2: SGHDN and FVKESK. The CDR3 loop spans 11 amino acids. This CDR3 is CASSQGDEQYF. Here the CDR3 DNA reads TGTGCCAGCAGCCAAGGAGACGAGCAGTACTTC.

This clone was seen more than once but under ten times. This CDR3 reads CASSPQQGYGYTF. CDR3 bases: TGTGCCAGCAGCCCCCAACAGGGGTATGGCTACACCTTC. This chain links TRBV7-9 with TRBJ1-2; 7 bases map to TRBD1. This CDR3 contains 13 residues. Germline V gene sequence: CDR1 SEHNR, CDR2 FQNEAQ (reference sequence). V shed 5 bases and J 5 bases; nucleotides not matched to a gene: 5.

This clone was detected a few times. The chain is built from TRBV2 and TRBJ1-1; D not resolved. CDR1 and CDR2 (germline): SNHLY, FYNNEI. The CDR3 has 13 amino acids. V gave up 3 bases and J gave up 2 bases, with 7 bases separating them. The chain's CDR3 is CASSERGNTEAFF. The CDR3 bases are TGTGCCAGCAGTGAGAGAGGAAACACTGAAGCTTTCTTT.

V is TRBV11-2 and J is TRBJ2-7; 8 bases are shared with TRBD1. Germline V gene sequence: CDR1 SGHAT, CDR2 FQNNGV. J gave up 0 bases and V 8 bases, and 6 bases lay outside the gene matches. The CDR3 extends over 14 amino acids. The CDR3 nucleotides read TGTGCCAGCGGCAGGGACAGGCGCTCCTACGAGCAGTACTTC. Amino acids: CASGRDRRSYEQYF.

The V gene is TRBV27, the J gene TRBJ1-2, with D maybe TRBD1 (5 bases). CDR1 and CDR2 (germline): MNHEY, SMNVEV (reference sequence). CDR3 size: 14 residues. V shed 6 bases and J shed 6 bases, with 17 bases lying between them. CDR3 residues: CASSEGAFANGYTF. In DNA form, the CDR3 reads TGTGCCAGCAGCGAAGGGGCGTTCGCGAATGGCTACACCTTC.

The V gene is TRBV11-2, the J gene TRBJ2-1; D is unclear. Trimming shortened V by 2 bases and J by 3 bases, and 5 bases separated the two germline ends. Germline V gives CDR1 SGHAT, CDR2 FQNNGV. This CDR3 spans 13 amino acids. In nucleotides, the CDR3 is TGTGCCAGCAGCTTATCGGGCTACAATGAGCAGTTCTTC. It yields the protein CASSLSGYNEQFF.

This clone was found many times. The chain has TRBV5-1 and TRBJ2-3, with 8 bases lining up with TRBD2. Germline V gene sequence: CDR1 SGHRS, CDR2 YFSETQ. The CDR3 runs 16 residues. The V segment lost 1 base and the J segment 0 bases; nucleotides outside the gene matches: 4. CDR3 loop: CASSLRAGGSTDTQYF. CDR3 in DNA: TGCGCCAGCAGCTTGAGGGCGGGAGGAAGCACAGATACGCAGTATTTT.

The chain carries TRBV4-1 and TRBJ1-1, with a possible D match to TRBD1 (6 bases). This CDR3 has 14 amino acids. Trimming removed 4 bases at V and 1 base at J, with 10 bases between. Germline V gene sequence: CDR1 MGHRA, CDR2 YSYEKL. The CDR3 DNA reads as TGCGCCAGCAGCCCCCGGACAGAGAACACTGAAGCTTTCTTT. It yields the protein CASSPRTENTEAFF.

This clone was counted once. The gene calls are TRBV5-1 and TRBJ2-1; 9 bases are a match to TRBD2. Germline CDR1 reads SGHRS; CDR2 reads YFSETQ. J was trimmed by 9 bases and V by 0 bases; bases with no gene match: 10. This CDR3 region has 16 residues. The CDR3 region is CASSLGGLAPGREQFF. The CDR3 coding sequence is TGCGCCAGCAGCTTGGGTGGACTAGCGCCCGGTCGTGAGCAGTTCTTC.

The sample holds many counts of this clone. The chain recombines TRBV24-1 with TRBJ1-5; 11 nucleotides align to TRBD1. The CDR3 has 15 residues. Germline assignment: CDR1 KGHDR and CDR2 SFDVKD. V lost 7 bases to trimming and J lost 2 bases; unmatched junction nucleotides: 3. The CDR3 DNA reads TGTGCCACCAGGGCGGGACAGGGGGGCAATCAGCCCCAGCATTTT. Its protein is CATRAGQGGNQPQHF.

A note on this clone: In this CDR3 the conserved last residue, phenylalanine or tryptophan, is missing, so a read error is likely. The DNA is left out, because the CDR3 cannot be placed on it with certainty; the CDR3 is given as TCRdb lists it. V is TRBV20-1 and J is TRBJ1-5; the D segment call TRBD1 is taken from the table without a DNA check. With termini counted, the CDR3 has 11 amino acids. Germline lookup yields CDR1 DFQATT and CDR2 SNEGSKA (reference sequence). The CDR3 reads CSARGGTDYRI.

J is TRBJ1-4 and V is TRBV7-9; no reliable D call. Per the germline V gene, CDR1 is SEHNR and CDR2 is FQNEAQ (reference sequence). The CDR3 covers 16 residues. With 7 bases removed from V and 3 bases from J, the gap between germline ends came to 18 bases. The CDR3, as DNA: TGTGCCAGCACCCCGGGATCCCAAGGGCCTAATGAAAAACTGTTTTTT. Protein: CASTPGSQGPNEKLFF.

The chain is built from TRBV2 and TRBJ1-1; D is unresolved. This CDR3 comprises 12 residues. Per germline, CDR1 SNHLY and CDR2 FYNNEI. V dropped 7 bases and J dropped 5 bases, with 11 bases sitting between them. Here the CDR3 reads CASTWEGTEAFF. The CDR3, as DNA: TGTGCCAGCACCTGGGAGGGAACTGAAGCTTTCTTT. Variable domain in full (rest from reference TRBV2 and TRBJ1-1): EPEVTQTPSHQVTQMGQEVILRCVPISNHLYFYWYRQILGQKVEFLVSFYNNEISEKSEIFDDQFSVERPDGSNFTLKIRSTKLEDSAMYFCASTWEGTEAFFGQGTRLTVV.

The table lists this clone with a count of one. The CDR3 DNA reads TGTGCCAGCAGCTCGGGCCAGGGGATTGCCTACGAGCAGTACTTC. Protein product: CASSSGQGIAYEQYF. This sequence joins TRBV5-6 and TRBJ2-7, with D possibly matching TRBD1 (6 bases). V gave up 3 bases and J gave up 2 bases, with 15 bases separating them. The CDR3 sequence is 15 residues long. Germline V lookup: CDR1 SGHDT, CDR2 YYEEEE.

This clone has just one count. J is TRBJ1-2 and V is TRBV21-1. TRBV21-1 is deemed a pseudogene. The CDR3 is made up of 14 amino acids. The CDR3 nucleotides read TGTGCCGCGGTGTGGCAGGGGAGGGCCTATGGCTACACCTTC. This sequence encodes CAAVWQGRAYGYTF.